The TCR beta chain described here comes from a study of blood T cell repertoires in COVID-19 (dated by TCRdb to the early 2020s). About the study as a whole: The collaborator samples originated in the United States, Italy and Spain and spanned the acute and convalescent phases of COVID-19. The prospective study material was composed of cDNA or gDNA derived from T cells, B-cell-depleted T cells, or PBMCs. Subjects who had been exposed to COVID-19, were actively infected with it, or had recovered from it provided the deeply sampled blood TCRbeta repertoires that made up the dataset. The repertoires were released in a freely available public database meant as a resource for research on the immune response to SARS-CoV-2. The samples were drawn from the first 160 participants of the ongoing ImmuneRACE study and from over a thousand subjects provided by 6 global collaborators. Nearly every sample came with metadata listing a de-identified subject ID, COVID-19 status, age in years and sex. Where available, HLA class I and class II types were obtained from metadata supplied by the sample provider rather than from assay-based typing.

TCRbeta CDR3 regions were amplified from genomic DNA by means of the immunoSEQ Assay, a bias-controlled multiplex PCR. On the study's bioinformatics: The number of nucleated cells in each sample was estimated by amplification of reference gene primers within the assay. To quantify the absolute abundance of each unique TCRbeta CDR3 rearrangement, sequence reads were collapsed and filtered. For each sample, productive Simpson clonality was calculated by taking the square root of Simpson's diversity index across productive rearrangements. TCRdb mirrors the immuneACCESS table, restricted to in-frame sequences. Some clones are absent from its copies; in checked studies, under half trace to an unresolved V gene, and the reason for the others is unknown. The V and J calls and clone size are taken from that table; D and trimming were inferred from the DNA. For this sample there are some 130,000 clones; over 75% appear just once. The top ten clones comprise approximately 40% of the sample.

Via the germline V gene, CDR1 is SNHLY and CDR2 FYNNEI. The cysteine opens and the phenylalanine closes a CDR3 of 16 amino acids. Left in the record is the CDR3 DNA by itself, 48 bases read in frame from the first base. Unmatched junction bases come to 6, with V trimmed by 2 bases and J by 2 bases. The collaborating institutions used their own protocols to collect whole blood in K2EDTA tubes. For TCRbeta analysis, collaborators shipped samples in one of three forms: frozen whole blood, isolated PBMCs, or DNA extracted from either of those sample types. What the work shows at the level of the full study, not this receptor alone: How much clinical and demographic metadata was included differed by source and by participant, and the metadata was provided uncurated.

With respect to this clone: Its antigen target is currently unknown. No quality values exist for individual bases; no much larger clone is one base distant.

The sequence derives from a human donor in a cohort sampled during active COVID-19. Sequenced: peripheral blood. The sequence is built from TRBV2 and TRBJ1-3; TRBD1 fits 7 bases in the junction. The sequenced DNA is TGTGCCAGCAGTGAACAGGGGGTAAAGACTGGAAACACCATATATTTT. Its protein product is CASSEQGVKTGNTIYF.